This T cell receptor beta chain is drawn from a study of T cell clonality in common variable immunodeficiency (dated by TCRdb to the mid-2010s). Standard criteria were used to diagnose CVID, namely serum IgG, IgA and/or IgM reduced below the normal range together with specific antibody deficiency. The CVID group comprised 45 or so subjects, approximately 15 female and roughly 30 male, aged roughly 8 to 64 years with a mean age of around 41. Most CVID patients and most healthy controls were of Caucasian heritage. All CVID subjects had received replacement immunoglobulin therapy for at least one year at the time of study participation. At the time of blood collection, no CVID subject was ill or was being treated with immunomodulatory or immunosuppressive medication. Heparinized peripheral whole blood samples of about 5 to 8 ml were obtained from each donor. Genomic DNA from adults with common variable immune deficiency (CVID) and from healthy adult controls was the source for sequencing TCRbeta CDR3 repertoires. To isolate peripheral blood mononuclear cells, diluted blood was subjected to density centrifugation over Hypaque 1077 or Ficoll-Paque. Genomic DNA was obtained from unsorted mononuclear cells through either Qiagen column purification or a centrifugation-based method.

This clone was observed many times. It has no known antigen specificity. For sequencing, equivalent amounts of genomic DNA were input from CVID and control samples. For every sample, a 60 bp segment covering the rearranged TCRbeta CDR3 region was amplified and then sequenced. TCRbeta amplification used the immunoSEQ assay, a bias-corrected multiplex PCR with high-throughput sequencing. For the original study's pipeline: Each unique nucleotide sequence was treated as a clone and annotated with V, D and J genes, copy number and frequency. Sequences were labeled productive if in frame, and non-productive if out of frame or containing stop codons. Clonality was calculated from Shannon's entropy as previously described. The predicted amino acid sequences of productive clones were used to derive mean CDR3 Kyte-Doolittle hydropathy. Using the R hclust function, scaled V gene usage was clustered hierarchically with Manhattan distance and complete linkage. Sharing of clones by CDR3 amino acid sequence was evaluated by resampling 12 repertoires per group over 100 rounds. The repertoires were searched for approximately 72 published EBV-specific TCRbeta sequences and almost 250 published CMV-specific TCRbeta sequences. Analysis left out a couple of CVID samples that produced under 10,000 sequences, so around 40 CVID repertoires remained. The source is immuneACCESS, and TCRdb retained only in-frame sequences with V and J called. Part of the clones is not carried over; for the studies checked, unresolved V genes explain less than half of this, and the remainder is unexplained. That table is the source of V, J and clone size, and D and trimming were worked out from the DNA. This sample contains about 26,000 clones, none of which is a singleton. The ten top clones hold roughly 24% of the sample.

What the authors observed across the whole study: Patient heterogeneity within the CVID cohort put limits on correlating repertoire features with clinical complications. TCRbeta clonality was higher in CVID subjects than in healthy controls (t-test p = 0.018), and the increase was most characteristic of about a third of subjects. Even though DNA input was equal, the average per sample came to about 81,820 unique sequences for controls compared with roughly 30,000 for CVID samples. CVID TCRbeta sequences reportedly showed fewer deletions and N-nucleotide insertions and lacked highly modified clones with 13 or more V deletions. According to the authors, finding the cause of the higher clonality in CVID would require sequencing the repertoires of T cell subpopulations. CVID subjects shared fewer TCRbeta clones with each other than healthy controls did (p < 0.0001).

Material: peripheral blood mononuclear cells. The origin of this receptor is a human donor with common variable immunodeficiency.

The DNA read from the CDR3 is TGTGCCAGCAGTGTCGTAGTCGGGGAG. Its translation reads: CASSVVVGE. The complete CDR3 reads CASSVVVGELFF. The chain couples TRBV2 to TRBJ2-2; the D gene cannot be resolved reliably. The read gets to within 3 residues of the CDR3 end, and the germline J gene fills in the rest. From cysteine to phenylalanine, the CDR3 is 12 amino acids long. Part of the CDR3 DNA is given, 27 bases translated from base 1. The junction shows trimming of 4 bases on V and 7 bases on J, plus 7 bases between the germline ends. For CDR1 and CDR2, the germline V gene lists SNHLY and FYNNEI. Beyond the CDR3, the reference TRBV2 and TRBJ2-2 genes provide the residues; the full variable domain reads: EPEVTQTPSHQVTQMGQEVILRCVPISNHLYFYWYRQILGQKVEFLVSFYNNEISEKSEIFDDQFSVERPDGSNFTLKIRSTKLEDSAMYFCASSVVVGELFFGEGSRLTVL.